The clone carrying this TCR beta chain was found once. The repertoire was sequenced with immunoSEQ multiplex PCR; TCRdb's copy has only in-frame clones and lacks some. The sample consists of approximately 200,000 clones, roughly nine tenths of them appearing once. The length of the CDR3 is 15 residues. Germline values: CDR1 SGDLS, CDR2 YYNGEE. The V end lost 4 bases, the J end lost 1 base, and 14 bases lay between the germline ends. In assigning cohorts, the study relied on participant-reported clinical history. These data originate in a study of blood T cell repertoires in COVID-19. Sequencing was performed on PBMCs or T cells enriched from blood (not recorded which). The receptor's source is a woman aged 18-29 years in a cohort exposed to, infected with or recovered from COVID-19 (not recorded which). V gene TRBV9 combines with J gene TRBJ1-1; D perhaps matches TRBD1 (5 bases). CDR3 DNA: TGTGCCAGCAGCCGCTCGGGGGATGGGAACACTGAAGCTTTCTTT. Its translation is CASSRSGDGNTEAFF. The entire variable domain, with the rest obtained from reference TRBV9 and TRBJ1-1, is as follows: DSGVTQTPKHLITATGQRVTLRCSPRSGDLSVYWYQQSLDQGLQFLIQYYNGEERAKGNILERFSAQQFPDLHSELNLSSLELGDSALYFCASSRSGDGNTEAFFGQGTRLTVV.